This T cell receptor (beta chain) was documented in a study of shared clonotypes between healthy human individuals. Findings and limits, study-wide: For naive CD4 cells, approximately 4.8% of clonotypes were shared across a handful of donors. Among donors, sharing of clonotypes was expected to be affected by sequencing depth. It was the non-shared clonotypes that had lower generation probabilities than clonotypes shared by all four donors.

Data came from immunoSEQ multiplex PCR; TCRdb stores just in-frame clones and leaves some out. The sample records millions of clones, about 93% being singletons. The CDR3 contains 18 residues. From germline, CDR1 is SGDLS and CDR2 YYNGEE. The V end was cut by 4 bases, the J end by 3 bases, with 26 bases between. Points on this clone: Its cognate antigen is unknown.

CD45RO negativity and positive selection for CCR7 defined naive CD8 cells, a population that excluded terminally differentiated effector memory CD45RA+ cells. The chain uses TRBV9 and TRBJ2-7, with D perhaps being TRBD1 or TRBD2 (6 bases each). Specimen: naive CD8+ T cells from PBMCs. This receptor was identified in a man younger than 30 in good health. Some clones in this sample may be carry-over from other donors' samples. CDR3 DNA sequence: TGTGCCAGCAGCCCTATATCGGGAGTGGCAGGGACACGCTACGAGCAGTACTTC. Its translation is CASSPISGVAGTRYEQYF. Supplemented by reference TRBV9 and TRBJ2-7, the full variable domain reads DSGVTQTPKHLITATGQRVTLRCSPRSGDLSVYWYQQSLDQGLQFLIQYYNGEERAKGNILERFSAQQFPDLHSELNLSSLELGDSALYFCASSPISGVAGTRYEQYFGPGTRLTVT.